The T cell receptor beta chain described here comes from a study of blood T cell repertoires in COVID-19. Study context: Samples of COVID-19 (acute and convalescent) were obtained from the United States, Italy and Spain. T cells, B-cell-depleted T cells, or PBMCs provided the cDNA or gDNA that served as material.

Measured with immunoSEQ multiplex PCR; TCRdb has only the in-frame clones, and not every one. The sample includes 250,000 to 350,000 clones, roughly 90% of them seen just once. This CDR3 contains 13 residues. The germline V gene has CDR1 SNHLY and CDR2 FYNNEI. V gave up 5 bases and J gave up 7 bases, with 11 bases separating them. Sequencing was carried out using peripheral blood. This clonotype originated in a woman between 65 and 79 years old with COVID-19, enrolled during active disease. The chain has TRBV2 and TRBJ1-4, with D possibly TRBD1 on 5 matching bases. The CDR3 sequence is CASSKAGGEKLFF. The DNA for the CDR3 is TGTGCCAGCAGTAAGGCGGGGGGTGAAAAACTGTTTTTT.